Listed below are T cell receptor beta chains from one sample, sequenced in a study of blood T cell repertoires in COVID-19. Measured with immunoSEQ multiplex PCR; TCRdb has only the in-frame clones, and not every one. The sample contains fewer than 450,000 clones, about 88% of which appear only once. The sample taken for sequencing was PBMCs or T cells enriched from blood (not recorded which). The receptors shown here come from a woman aged 30 to 39 who had recovered from COVID-19. CDR3s include the opening cysteine and the closing phenylalanine or tryptophan. The D gene is left open where the match is weak.

16,TRBJ2-3,TRBV7-9,-,TGTGCCAGCAGCCCATCCGCGGGGGCCTACACAGATACGCAGTATTTT,CASSPSAGAYTDTQYF
15,TRBJ2-3,TRBV11-2,-,TGTGCCAGCAGCTTAGGAGAATCAAGCACAGATACGCAGTATTTT,CASSLGESSTDTQYF
15,TRBJ2-3,TRBV4-1,TRBD1,TGCGCCAGCAGCCAGGGACAGGCCGGCACAGATACGCAGTATTTT,CASSQGQAGTDTQYF
13,TRBJ1-2,TRBV29-1,TRBD1,TGCAGCGTTACCTCAGGGGGGTACTATGGCTACACCTTC,CSVTSGGYYGYTF
16,TRBJ1-1,TRBV9,TRBD1,TGTGCCAGCAGCAGGGGACAGGGTAGAACCAGCACTGAAGCTTTCTTT,CASSRGQGRTSTEAFF
16,TRBJ2-5,TRBV4-1,TRBD1,TGCGCCAGCAGCCACCACTCCCGGGACAGGCAAGAGACCCAGTACTTC,CASSHHSRDRQETQYF
14,TRBJ1-2,TRBV29-1,TRBD1,TGCAGCGTTGATATTTCGGGACAGGGCGGGGGCTACACCTTC,CSVDISGQGGGYTF
13,TRBJ2-5,TRBV7-9,TRBD2,TGTGCCAGCAGCGTCCTAGCGGGAGAGACCCAGTACTTC,CASSVLAGETQYF
15,TRBJ2-1,TRBV11-2,TRBD2,TGTGCCAGCAGCTTAGGACTAGCGGGGCCTAATGAGCAGTTCTTC,CASSLGLAGPNEQFF
16,TRBJ2-1,TRBV28,TRBD2,TGTGCCAGCACCCTCGCCGGGCTAGCGGCTTACAATGAGCAGTTCTTC,CASTLAGLAAYNEQFF
13,TRBJ2-7,TRBV18,-,TGTGCCAGCTCACCACTTAAACATCACGAGCAGTACTTC,CASSPLKHHEQYF
16,TRBJ2-3,TRBV18,-,TGTGCCAGCTCACCACAGGCTAGTGCTAGCACAGATACGCAGTATTTT,CASSPQASASTDTQYF
13,TRBJ1-5,TRBV7-8,-,TGTGCCAGCAGCGGACGACAGGTTCAGCCCCAGCATTTT,CASSGRQVQPQHF
20,TRBJ2-6,TRBV4-3,-,TGCGCCAGCAGCCAAGCTCTGAACGACAGGATCACCTCTGGGGCCAACGTCCTGACTTTC,CASSQALNDRITSGANVLTF
19,TRBJ1-4,TRBV7-7,-,TGTGCCAGCAGCTTACTGGTCCCTAGAACGGAGGCCGCTAATGAAAAACTGTTTTTT,CASSLLVPRTEAANEKLFF